Listed below are T cell receptor beta chains from one sample, sequenced in a study of post-analysis software for immune sequencing data. TCRdb used MiXCR to reprocess the PCR reads, holding one entry per CDR3 protein. The sample contains about 430,000 distinct CDR3 sequences, about 40% of which appear only once. Material for sequencing was blood. The receptors derive from a girl aged 2-9 years with multiple sclerosis. CDR3s include the opening cysteine and the closing phenylalanine or tryptophan.

14 TRBV20-1 CSAEALDTNTEAFF
16 TRBV10-3 CAISDYHSGRTDTQYF
16 TRBV2 CASRASGLEIFDEQFF
13 TRBV10-3 CAINPARGDGYTF
15 TRBV18 CASSPLQGKAQPQHF
14 TRBV6-5 CASSYGGTSTTQYF
15 TRBV20-1 CSAREQGIAKNIQYF
14 TRBV7-9 CASSLGQPNSPLHF
14 TRBV29-1 CSVEVSGAGTEAFF
14 TRBV20-1 CSAIRDTTTEEQYF
19 TRBV15 CATSRDRKTGTTTHQPQHF
15 TRBV20-1 CSASFATPLVYEQYF
17 TRBV28 CASSYLLGGTGAYEQYF
13 TRBV13 CASSLAEGTEAFF
16 TRBV4-3 CASSRIRDSVSYGYTF
13 TRBV15 CATSRDLGFEQYF
15 TRBV9 CASSVLEGGGETQYF
13 TRBV2 CASSEGGPETQYF
14 TRBV12-3/TRBV12-4 CASSFQGSSYGYTF
14 TRBV6-2/TRBV6-3 CASSYRAGANVLTF
16 TRBV5-8 CASSLGTSGSMDTQYF
14 TRBV29-1 CSCRTDLRTDTQYF
13 TRBV20-1 CSARGRAGETQYF
18 TRBV9 CASSVEGRVTSGANVLTF
15 TRBV4-1 CAGSHGLAGNNEQFF
15 TRBV29-1 CSVGLAGGPTDTQYF
15 TRBV3-1 CASSQGSTSNQPQHF
12 TRBV7-9 CASSLTGVAQHF
12 TRBV20-1 CSATRGIYEQYF
17 TRBV5-6 CASSLGAAGGTSYEQYF
13 TRBV28 CASSQPRSNEQFF
18 TRBV28 CASRPLLRRGRGVEGYTF
15 TRBV7-8 CASSVGTLQGEKLFF
13 TRBV27 CASSPSRWEKLFF
16 TRBV10-3 CAISESASGTTDTQYF
13 TRBV27 CASSLWAGQPQHF
15 TRBV28 CASSLTGALFYGYTF
15 TRBV28 CASSLGGSTNEKLFF
14 TRBV12-3/TRBV12-4 CASSMGTVTDTQYF
15 TRBV28 CASTMEGQGYQPQHF
17 TRBV12-3/TRBV12-4 CASSLTGGATRSGTQYF
18 TRBV6-5 CASSSYETGLALSYEQYF